This T cell receptor beta chain was retrieved from a study of T cell responses to AZD1222 COVID-19 vaccine (dated by TCRdb to about 2021). With regard to the full study: A total of about 230 trial participants underwent TCR sequencing, of whom about 200 received two doses of AZD1222 and some 25 received two doses of the MenACWY control vaccine. Enrollment into the trials was organized by age into subgroups of 18-55, 56-69 and 70-plus years, and those subgroups contained about 160, 30 and 59 TCR-sequenced participants, respectively.

The CDR3 regions of human TCRbeta chains were analyzed by immunosequencing. Processing in the source paper ran as follows. Repertoire TCRs were matched against a reference library of SARS-CoV-2-specific TCRs generated with the MIRA antigen-specificity platform. Breadth was defined as the fraction of unique TCRs that were SARS-CoV-2-associated. Depth was defined as the fraction of total T cells that were SARS-CoV-2-associated. Using the MIRA data, each spike-specific TCR was mapped to the spike region that the TCR reacts to and placed in a CD4 or CD8 class. Log10-transformed breadth and depth values were compared by one-way ANOVA with Sidak's multiple comparisons tests. TCRdb mirrors the immuneACCESS table, restricted to in-frame sequences. Some clones are absent from its copies; in checked studies, under half trace to an unresolved V gene, and the reason for the others is unknown. From that table come the V and J calls and clone size; the DNA was used to work out D and trimming. In all, the sample holds about 200,000 clones, and about 89% of those were seen once. Of the sample, about 3.5% falls within the top ten clones.

Findings and caveats that apply to the study as a whole: Epitopes outside the regions mutated in the B.1.351 and B.1.1.7 variants were reportedly recognized by nearly half of the unique spike-specific TCRs. The 56-69-year group was small, and its depth increase did not reach significance, likely because of low power. Conclusions about previously exposed vaccinees were limited because only six or seven AZD1222 recipients were SARS-CoV-2 seropositive at baseline. Because no day 14 peak-response samples were available, repertoires were characterized only after the peak T cell response. Spike-specific TCR breadth and depth rose significantly after two AZD1222 doses compared with day 0 and with MenACWY recipients. Participants were mostly white British and included more females than males, and it was suggested by the authors that clonal diversity may have been underestimated. CD4 TCRs associated with the vaccine covered the entire spike protein, and the dominant responses were in regions 160-218 and 743-854.

Note on this clone: No antigen is known for it. No quality values exist for individual bases; no much larger clone is one base distant.

In the paper's terms, the time point label means: about 28 days (+/-7) after the second vaccine dose. Because spike-specific TCR depth and breadth did not differ between the two schedules, AZD1222 recipients who got a second dose at roughly 4 weeks were pooled with those who got a second dose at roughly 12 weeks. Vaccinee samples came from UK trials COV001 and COV002, including a single-blind randomized controlled phase 2/3 trial of AZD1222 (ChAdOx1 nCoV-19) in healthy adults. Trial participant PBMC samples were collected at day 0 and day 28 after the second dose for TCRbeta chain sequencing. CDR1 SQVTM and CDR2 ANQGSEA are derived from the germline V gene. The CDR3 runs 17 amino acids, cysteine and phenylalanine included. The entry retains the CDR3 DNA only, 51 bases that are in frame from base 1. Unmatched junction bases come to 11, with V trimmed by 1 base and J by 3 bases.

This receptor was taken from an adult who received the AZD1222 COVID-19 vaccine. The chain couples TRBV29-1 to TRBJ2-1; TRBD2 fits 8 bases in the junction. Sample: peripheral blood, taken 28 days after the second AZD1222 dose. The DNA is TGCAGCGTTGAAGGTGGCACTAGCGGCCCAATCTACAATGAGCAGTTCTTC. It specifies CSVEGGTSGPIYNEQFF.